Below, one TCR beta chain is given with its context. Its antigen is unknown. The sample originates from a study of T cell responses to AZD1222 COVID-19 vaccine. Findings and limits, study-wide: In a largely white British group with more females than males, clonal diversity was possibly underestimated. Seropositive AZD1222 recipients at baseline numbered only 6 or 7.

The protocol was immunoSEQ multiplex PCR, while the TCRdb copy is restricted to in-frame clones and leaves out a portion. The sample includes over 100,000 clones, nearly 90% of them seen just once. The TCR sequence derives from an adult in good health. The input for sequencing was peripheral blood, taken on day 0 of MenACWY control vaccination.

The chain's CDR3 is CASTSLLTGEMTGELFF. The DNA for the CDR3 is TGTGCCAGTACCTCTCTACTAACAGGGGAAATGACCGGGGAGCTGTTTTTT. The chain has TRBV19 and TRBJ2-2, with TRBD1 matching 7 bases. The length of the CDR3 is 17 residues. Germline assignment: CDR1 LNHDA and CDR2 SQIVND (reference sequence). Trimming took 7 bases from V and 5 from J; bases not matched to a gene: 16.